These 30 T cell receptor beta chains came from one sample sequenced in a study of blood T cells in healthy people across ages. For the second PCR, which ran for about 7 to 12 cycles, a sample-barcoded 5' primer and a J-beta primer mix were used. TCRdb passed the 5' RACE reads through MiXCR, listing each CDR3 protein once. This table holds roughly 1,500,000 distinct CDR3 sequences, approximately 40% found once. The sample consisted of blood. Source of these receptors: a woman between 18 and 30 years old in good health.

CDR3 bases: TGTGCCAGCAGCCAAGCGTCAATAAACTATGGCTACACCTTC. Translating gives CASSQASINYGYTF. The chain couples TRBV3-1 to TRBJ1-2, with D unresolved. Germline loops: CDR1 LGHDT, CDR2 YNNKEL (reference sequence). CDR3 length equals 14 residues. The V gene lost 1 base and the J gene lost 2 bases, with 8 bases spanning the gap.

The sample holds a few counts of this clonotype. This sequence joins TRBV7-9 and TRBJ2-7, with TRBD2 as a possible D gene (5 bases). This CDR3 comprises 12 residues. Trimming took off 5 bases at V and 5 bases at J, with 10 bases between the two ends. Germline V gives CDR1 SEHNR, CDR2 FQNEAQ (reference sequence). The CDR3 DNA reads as TGTGCCAGCAGCGGCCGGGAAGACGAGCAGTACTTC. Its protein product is CASSGREDEQYF.

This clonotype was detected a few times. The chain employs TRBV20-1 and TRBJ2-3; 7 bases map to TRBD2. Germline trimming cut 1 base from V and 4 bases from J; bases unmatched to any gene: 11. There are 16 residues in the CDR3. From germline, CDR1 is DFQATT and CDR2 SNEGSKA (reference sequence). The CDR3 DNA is TGCAGTGCTAGAGCCCCCCCCGGCGGGAGCGCAGATACGCAGTATTTT. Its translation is CSARAPPGGSADTQYF.

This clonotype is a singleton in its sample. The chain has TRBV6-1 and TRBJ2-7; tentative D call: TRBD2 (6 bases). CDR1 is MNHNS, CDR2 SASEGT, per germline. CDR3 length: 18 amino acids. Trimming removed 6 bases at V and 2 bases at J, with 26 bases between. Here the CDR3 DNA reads TGTGCCAGCAGCTCTAGACTTGCCGGGACTGGCCTACCCTACGAGCAGTACTTC. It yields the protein CASSSRLAGTGLPYEQYF.

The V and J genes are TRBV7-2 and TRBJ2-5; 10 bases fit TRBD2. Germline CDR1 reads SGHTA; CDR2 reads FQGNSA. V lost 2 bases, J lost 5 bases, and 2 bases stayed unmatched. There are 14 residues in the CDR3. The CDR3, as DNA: TGTGCCAGCAGCTTAAGCGGGAGGGGGGAGACCCAGTACTTC. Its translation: CASSLSGRGETQYF. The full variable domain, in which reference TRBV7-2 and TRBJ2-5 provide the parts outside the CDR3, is GAGVSQSPSNKVTEKGKDVELRCDPISGHTALYWYRQSLGQGLEFLIYFQGNSAPDKSGLPSDRFSAERTGGSVSTLTIQRTQQEDSAVYLCASSLSGRGETQYFGPGTRLLVL.

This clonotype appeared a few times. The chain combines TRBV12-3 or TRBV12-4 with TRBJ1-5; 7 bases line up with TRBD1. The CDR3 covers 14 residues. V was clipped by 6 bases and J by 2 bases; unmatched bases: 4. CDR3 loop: CASRQGFGNQPQHF. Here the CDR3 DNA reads TGTGCCAGCAGACAGGGGTTTGGCAATCAGCCCCAGCATTTT.

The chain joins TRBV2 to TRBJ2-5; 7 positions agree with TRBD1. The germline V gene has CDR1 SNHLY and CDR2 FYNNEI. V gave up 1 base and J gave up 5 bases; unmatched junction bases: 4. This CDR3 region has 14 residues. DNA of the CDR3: TGTGCCAGCAGTGAAGGGCAGGGGGACGAGACCCAGTACTTC. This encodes CASSEGQGDETQYF.

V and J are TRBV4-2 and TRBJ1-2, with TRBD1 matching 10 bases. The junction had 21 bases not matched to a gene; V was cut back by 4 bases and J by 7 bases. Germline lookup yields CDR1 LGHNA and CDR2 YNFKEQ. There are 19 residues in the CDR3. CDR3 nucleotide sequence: TGTGCCAGCAGCCCCCAGAGAGAGGGACAGGGGAGATGGCGAGGTGGCTACACCTTC. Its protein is CASSPQREGQGRWRGGYTF.

This chain's CDR3 is CASSGSRWGSQYF. Here the CDR3 DNA reads TGCGCCAGCAGTGGGTCGAGGTGGGGATCCCAGTACTTC. V gene TRBV10-2 combines with J gene TRBJ2-5, with D hard to call. This CDR3 has 13 amino acids. CDR1 is WSHSY and CDR2 is SAAADI in the germline V gene. V lost 4 bases and J 9 bases, leaving 15 bases between the germline ends.

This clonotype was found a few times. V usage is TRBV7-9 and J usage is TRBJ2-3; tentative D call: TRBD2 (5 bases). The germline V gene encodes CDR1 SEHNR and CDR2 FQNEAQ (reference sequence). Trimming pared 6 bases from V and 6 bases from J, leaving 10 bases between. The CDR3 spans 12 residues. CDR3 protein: CASSGGLDTQYF. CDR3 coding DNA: TGTGCCAGCAGTGGCGGGTTGGATACGCAGTATTTT.

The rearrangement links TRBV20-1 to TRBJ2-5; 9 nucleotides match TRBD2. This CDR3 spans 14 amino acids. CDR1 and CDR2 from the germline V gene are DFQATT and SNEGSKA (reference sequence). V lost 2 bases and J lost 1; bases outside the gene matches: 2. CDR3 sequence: CSARLAGPQETQYF. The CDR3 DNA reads TGCAGTGCTAGACTAGCGGGGCCCCAAGAGACCCAGTACTTC.

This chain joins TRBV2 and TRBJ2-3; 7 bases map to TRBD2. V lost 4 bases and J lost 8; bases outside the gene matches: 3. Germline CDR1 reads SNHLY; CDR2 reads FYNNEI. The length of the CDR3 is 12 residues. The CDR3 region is CASSVWEGTQYF. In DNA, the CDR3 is TGTGCCAGCAGTGTATGGGAGGGTACGCAGTATTTT.

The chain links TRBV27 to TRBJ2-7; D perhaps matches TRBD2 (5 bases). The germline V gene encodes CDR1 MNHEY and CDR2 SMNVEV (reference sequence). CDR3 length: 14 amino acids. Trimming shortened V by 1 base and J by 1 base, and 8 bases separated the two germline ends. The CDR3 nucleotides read TGTGCCAGCAGTTTATATCGGGGTTCCTACGAGCAGTACTTC. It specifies CASSLYRGSYEQYF.

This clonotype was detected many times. Here the CDR3 reads CSVGTGLQETQYF. The CDR3 DNA reads TGCAGCGTCGGCACGGGGTTGCAAGAGACCCAGTACTTC. The chain combines TRBV29-1 with TRBJ2-5; TRBD2 is a possible D gene (5 bases). V was clipped by 6 bases and J by 2 bases, with 13 bases between them. The CDR3 is made up of 13 amino acids. Germline CDR1 and CDR2: SQVTM and ANQGSEA.

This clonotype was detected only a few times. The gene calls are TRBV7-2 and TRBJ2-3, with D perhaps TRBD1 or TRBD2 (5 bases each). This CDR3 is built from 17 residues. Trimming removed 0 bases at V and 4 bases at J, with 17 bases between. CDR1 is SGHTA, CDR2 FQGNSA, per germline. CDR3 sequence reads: CASSLAPPGTRPDTQYF. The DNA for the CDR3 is TGTGCCAGCAGCTTAGCCCCACCCGGGACCCGCCCAGATACGCAGTATTTT.

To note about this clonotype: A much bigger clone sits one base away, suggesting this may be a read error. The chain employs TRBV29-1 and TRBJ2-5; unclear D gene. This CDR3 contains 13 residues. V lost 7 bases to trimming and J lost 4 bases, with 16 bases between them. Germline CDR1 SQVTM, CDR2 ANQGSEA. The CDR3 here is CSGDLAPAETQYF. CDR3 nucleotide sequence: TGCAGCGGTGATCTTGCCCCTGCAGAGACCCAGTACTTC. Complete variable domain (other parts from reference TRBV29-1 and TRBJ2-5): SAVISQKPSRDICQRGTSLTIQCQVDSQVTMMFWYRQQPGQSLTLIATANQGSEATYESGFVIDKFPISRPNLTFSTLTVSNMSPEDSSIYLCSGDLAPAETQYFGPGTRLLVL.

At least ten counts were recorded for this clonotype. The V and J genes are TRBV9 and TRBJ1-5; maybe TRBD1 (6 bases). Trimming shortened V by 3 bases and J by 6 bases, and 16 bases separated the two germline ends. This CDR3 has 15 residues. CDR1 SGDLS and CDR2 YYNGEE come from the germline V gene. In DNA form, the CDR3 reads TGTGCCAGCAGCGAGTCGACGGGACAAGGTCAGCCCCAGCATTTT. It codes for CASSESTGQGQPQHF. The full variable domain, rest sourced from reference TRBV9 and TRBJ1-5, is DSGVTQTPKHLITATGQRVTLRCSPRSGDLSVYWYQQSLDQGLQFLIQYYNGEERAKGNILERFSAQQFPDLHSELNLSSLELGDSALYFCASSESTGQGQPQHFGDGTRLSIL.

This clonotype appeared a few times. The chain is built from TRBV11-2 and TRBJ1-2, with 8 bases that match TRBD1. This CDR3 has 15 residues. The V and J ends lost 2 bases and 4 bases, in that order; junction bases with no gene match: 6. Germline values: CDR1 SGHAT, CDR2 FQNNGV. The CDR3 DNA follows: TGTGCCAGCAGCTTAAACCAGGGGGCGGGCTATGGCTACACCTTC. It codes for CASSLNQGAGYGYTF. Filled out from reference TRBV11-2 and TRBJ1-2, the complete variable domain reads EAGVAQSPRYKIIEKRQSVAFWCNPISGHATLYWYQQILGQGPKLLIQFQNNGVVDDSQLPKDRFSAERLKGVDSTLKIQPAKLEDSAVYLCASSLNQGAGYGYTFGSGTRLTVV.

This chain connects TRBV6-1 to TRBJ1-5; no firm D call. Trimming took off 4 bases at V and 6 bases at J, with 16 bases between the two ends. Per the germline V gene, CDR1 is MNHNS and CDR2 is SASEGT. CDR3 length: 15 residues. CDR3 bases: TGTGCCAGCAGTGGCTTGGCAGACGAAACTCAGCCCCAGCATTTT. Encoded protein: CASSGLADETQPQHF.

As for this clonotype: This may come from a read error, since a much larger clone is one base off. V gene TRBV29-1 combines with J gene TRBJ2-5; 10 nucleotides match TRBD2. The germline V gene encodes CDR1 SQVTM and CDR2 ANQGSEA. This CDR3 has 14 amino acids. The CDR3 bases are TGCAGACAAGGGACTAGCGAACCTCAAGAGACCCAGTACTTC. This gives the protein CRQGTSEPQETQYF.

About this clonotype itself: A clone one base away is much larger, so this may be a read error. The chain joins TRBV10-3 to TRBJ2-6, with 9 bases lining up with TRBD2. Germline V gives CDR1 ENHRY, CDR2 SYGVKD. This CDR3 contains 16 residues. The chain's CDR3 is CAITGLASSGASVLTF. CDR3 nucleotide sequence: TGTGCCATCACGGGACTAGCAAGTTCTGGGGCCAGCGTCCTGACTTTC.

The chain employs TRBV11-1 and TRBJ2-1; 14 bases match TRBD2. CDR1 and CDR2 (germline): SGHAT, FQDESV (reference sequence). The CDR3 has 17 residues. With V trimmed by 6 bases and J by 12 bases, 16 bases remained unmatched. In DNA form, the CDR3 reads TGTGCCAGCAGGTTTACGGCCGGGACTAGCGGGAGCACGGGGCAGTTCTTC. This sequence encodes CASRFTAGTSGSTGQFF. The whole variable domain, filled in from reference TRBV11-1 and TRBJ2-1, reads EAEVAQSPRYKITEKSQAVAFWCDPISGHATLYWYRQILGQGPELLVQFQDESVVDDSQLPKDRFSAERLKGVDSTLKIQPAELGDSAMYLCASRFTAGTSGSTGQFFGPGTRLTVL.

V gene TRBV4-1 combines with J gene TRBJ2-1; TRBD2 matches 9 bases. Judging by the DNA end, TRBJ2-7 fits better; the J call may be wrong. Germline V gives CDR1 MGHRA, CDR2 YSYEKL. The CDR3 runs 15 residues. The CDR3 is CASSQDSGSGDEQYF. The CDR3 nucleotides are TGCGCCAGCAGCCAAGATAGCGGGAGTGGGGATGAGCAGTACTTC.

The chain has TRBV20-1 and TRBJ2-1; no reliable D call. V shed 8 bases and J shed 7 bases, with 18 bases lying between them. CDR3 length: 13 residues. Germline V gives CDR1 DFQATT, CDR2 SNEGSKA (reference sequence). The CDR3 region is CSTYGQTSNEQFF. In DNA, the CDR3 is TGCAGTACTTATGGGCAGACTTCTAATGAGCAGTTCTTC.

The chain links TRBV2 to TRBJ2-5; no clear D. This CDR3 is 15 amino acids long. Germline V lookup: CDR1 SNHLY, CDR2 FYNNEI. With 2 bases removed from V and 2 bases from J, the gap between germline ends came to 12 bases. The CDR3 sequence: CASSEKSSLQETQYF. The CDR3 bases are TGTGCCAGCAGTGAAAAGTCGTCTCTGCAAGAGACCCAGTACTTC.

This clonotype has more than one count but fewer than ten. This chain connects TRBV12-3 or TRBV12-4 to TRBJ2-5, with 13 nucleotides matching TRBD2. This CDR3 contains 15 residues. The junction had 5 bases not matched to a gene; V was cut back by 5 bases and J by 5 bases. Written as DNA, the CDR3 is TGTGCCAGCAGTGTTACTAGCGGGAGGGGGGAGACCCAGTACTTC. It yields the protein CASSVTSGRGETQYF.

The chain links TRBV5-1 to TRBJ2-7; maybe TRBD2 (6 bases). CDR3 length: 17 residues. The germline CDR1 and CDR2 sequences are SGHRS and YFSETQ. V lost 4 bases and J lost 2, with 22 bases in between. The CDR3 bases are TGCGCCAGCAGCCTAGGGACTCCCGGCCTCCCCACCTACGAGCAGTACTTC. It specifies CASSLGTPGLPTYEQYF.

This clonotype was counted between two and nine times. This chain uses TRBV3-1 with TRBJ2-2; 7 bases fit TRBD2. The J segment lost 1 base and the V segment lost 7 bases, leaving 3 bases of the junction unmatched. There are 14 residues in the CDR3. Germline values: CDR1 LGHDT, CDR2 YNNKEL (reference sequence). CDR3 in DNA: TGTGCCAGCACCCAGCGGGGGAACACCGGGGAGCTGTTTTTT. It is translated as CASTQRGNTGELFF.

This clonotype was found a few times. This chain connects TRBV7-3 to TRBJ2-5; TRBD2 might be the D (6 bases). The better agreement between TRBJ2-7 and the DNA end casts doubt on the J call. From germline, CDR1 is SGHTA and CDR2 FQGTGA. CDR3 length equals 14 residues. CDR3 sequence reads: CASSPGSGNYEQYF. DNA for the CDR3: TGTGCCAGCTCGCCGGGTAGCGGAAATTACGAGCAGTACTTC.

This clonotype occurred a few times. The CDR3 sequence: CASSTSTGPNTEAFF. CDR3 in DNA: TGTGCCAGCAGTACCTCGACAGGCCCCAACACTGAAGCTTTCTTT. This rearrangement joins TRBV6-5 to TRBJ1-1; possible D gene TRBD1, 6 bases. The CDR3 length is 15 residues. The V end was cut by 5 bases, the J end by 2 bases, with 15 bases between. Germline V gene sequence: CDR1 MNHEY, CDR2 SVGAGI.